Sequencing of this TCR beta chain was carried out in a study of a mutant IDH1 vaccine in newly diagnosed glioma. Trimming pared 5 bases from V and 5 bases from J, leaving 13 bases between. Germline assignment: CDR1 SGHRS and CDR2 YFSETQ. The CDR3 is 14 amino acids. This clone was counted only a few times. Its antigen is undetermined. Described time point: week 5, during vaccination. All doses held 300 ug of mutant IDH1 20-mer peptide, with topical imiquimod. Clones were read by immunoSEQ multiplex PCR, and TCRdb kept only the in-frame ones, dropping some. This sample has about 42,000 clones; roughly 85% occur once, and the top ten carry 1.5% to 2%.

The receptor was derived from a man in his forties or fifties with glioma. V gene TRBV5-1 combines with J gene TRBJ1-4; D is possibly TRBD1 (6 bases). The input for sequencing was PBMCs, taken from a glioma patient whose treatment included an IDH1 peptide vaccine. The CDR3 region has the DNA TGCGCCAGCAGTGGGGGGGCAGGGAATGAAAAACTGTTTTTT. Translated: CASSGGAGNEKLFF.